This T cell receptor (beta chain) was obtained from a study of T cells in tuberculosis. Cells were sorted from thawed PBMC rested overnight and stained with GMM-loaded CD1B tetramer, viability dye and anti-CD3. CD1B tetramers were loaded with Rhodococcus equi-derived C32 glucose monomycolate. PBMC for tetramer sorting were first depleted of CD14-expressing monocytes. Each donor contributed roughly 100,000 sorted tetramer-negative cells. Sequencing used immunoSEQ multiplex PCR; TCRdb keeps in-frame clones, though not all of them. This sample has about 58,000 clones, with over 75% found just once. Germline CDR1 and CDR2: SEHNR and FQNEAQ (reference sequence). The V gene lost 1 base and the J gene lost 3 bases, with 7 bases spanning the gap. The CDR3 runs to 13 residues.

The chain carries TRBV7-9 and TRBJ2-7; D gene unclear. Material: CD1b-GMM tetramer-negative cells sorted from PBMCs. This TCR was recovered from an adult woman with latent tuberculosis. CDR3 sequence reads: CASSLVLGYEQYF. Written as DNA, the CDR3 is TGTGCCAGCAGCTTAGTTCTAGGCTACGAGCAGTACTTC. Full variable domain (remainder filled in from reference TRBV7-9 and TRBJ2-7): DTGVSQNPRHKITKRGQNVTFRCDPISEHNRLYWYRQTLGQGPEFLTYFQNEAQLEKSRLLSDRFSAERPKGSFSTLEIQRTEQGDSAMYLCASSLVLGYEQYFGPGTRLTVT.